These 7 T cell receptor beta chains originate from one sample sequenced in a study of PD-1 blockade in classical Hodgkin lymphoma. Repertoires were generated with immunoSEQ multiplex PCR, while TCRdb's copy carries only in-frame clones and drops some. The sample comprises roughly 23,000 clones, 89% of which are singletons, and about 0.25% rests with the top ten. Time point noted: newly diagnosed, previously untreated cHL patient sample. Magnetic depletion of unwanted cells isolated CD4+ T cells from thawed PBMCs. The sequenced sample consisted of CD4+ T cells from blood. The receptors were gathered from a human donor with classical Hodgkin lymphoma.

The V and J genes are TRBV19 and TRBJ2-4; 9 bases match TRBD1. V dropped 5 bases and J dropped 8; count of bases not matched to a gene: 4. This CDR3 spans 13 amino acids. Germline values: CDR1 LNHDA, CDR2 SQIVND (reference sequence). DNA of the CDR3: TGTGCCAGTAGTCCCGGGACAGGGTACATTCAGTACTTC. Protein product: CASSPGTGYIQYF.

CDR3 bases: TGTGCCAGCAGCCCTTCGGGGCGGGGGACCCGGGGCCAGTACTTC. Protein sequence: CASSPSGRGTRGQYF. The V gene is TRBV5-4, the J gene TRBJ2-5, with 7 bases lining up with TRBD2. The CDR3 runs to 15 residues. The V gene end was trimmed by 4 bases and the J gene end by 10 bases; junction bases not matched to a gene: 16. Germline CDR1 SGHNT, CDR2 YYREEE (reference sequence).

V usage is TRBV25-1 and J usage is TRBJ2-3; TRBD2 matches at 13 bases. This CDR3 spans 15 amino acids. Germline V CDR1 and CDR2: MGHDK, SYGVNS. Trimming removed 6 bases from V and 3 bases from J; junction bases left unmatched: 3. CDR3 nucleotides: TGTGCCAGCAGCGCGGGACTAGCGGGAACAGATACGCAGTATTTT. Protein product: CASSAGLAGTDTQYF. The full variable domain, in which reference TRBV25-1 and TRBJ2-3 provide the parts outside the CDR3, is EADIYQTPRYLVIGTGKKITLECSQTMGHDKMYWYQQDPGMELHLIHYSYGVNSTEKGDLSSESTVSRIRTEHFPLTLESARPSHTSQYLCASSAGLAGTDTQYFGPGTRLTVL.

This rearrangement joins TRBV7-9 to TRBJ2-7, with 7 positions matching TRBD1. V gave up 10 bases and J gave up 4 bases; unmatched junction bases: 16. The CDR3 consists of 15 residues. CDR1 is SEHNR, CDR2 FQNEAQ, per germline (reference sequence). The CDR3 nucleotides read TGTGCCACCTCCCCCCCCGACAGGGTAGTATACGAGCAGTACTTC. This codes for CATSPPDRVVYEQYF.

The chain has TRBV4-2 and TRBJ2-2; tentatively, D is TRBD2 (6 bases). Germline CDR1 LGHNA, CDR2 YNFKEQ. V lost 5 bases and J lost 0, with 10 bases in between. This CDR3 is built from 15 residues. The DNA for the CDR3 is TGTGCCAGCAGCTTAGGACTACCGAACACCGGGGAGCTGTTTTTT. Encoded protein: CASSLGLPNTGELFF.

The chain combines TRBV18 with TRBJ1-1; D is possibly TRBD1 (6 bases). CDR3 size: 15 residues. Trimming stripped 3 bases from V and 1 base from J, with 12 bases between. The germline CDR1 and CDR2 sequences are KGHSH and LQKENI. Here the CDR3 reads CASSPRQDWNTEAFF. CDR3 DNA: TGTGCCAGCTCACCCAGACAGGACTGGAACACTGAAGCTTTCTTT.

V usage is TRBV5-6 and J usage is TRBJ1-5; D is unclear. This CDR3 spans 17 amino acids. Trimming removed 4 bases from V and 1 base from J, with 18 bases in between. In germline, CDR1 is SGHDT, CDR2 YYEEEE. The DNA of the CDR3 is TGTGCCAGCAGCAAGAGCCCGCTAGGGCGGAGCAATCAGCCCCAGCATTTT. Translated, it gives CASSKSPLGRSNQPQHF.